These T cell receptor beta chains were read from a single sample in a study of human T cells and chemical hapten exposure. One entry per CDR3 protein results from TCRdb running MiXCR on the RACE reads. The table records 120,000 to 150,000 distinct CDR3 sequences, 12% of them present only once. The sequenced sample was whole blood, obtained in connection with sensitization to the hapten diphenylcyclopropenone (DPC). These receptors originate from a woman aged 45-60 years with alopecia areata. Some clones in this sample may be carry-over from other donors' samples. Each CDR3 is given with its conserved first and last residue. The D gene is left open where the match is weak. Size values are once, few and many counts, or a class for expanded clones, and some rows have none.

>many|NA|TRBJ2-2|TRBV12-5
TGTGCTAGTGGTCTCCAAACCGGGGAGCTGTTTTTT
CASGLQTGELFF
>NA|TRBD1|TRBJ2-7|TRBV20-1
TGCAGTGCTAGAGACCGCCGAACCTCCGGGACAGCTTACGAGCAGTACTTC
CSARDRRTSGTAYEQYF
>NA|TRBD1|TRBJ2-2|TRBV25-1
TGTGCCAGCTCCTCGACAGGGGGCTCCGGGGAGCTGTTTTTT
CASSSTGGSGELFF
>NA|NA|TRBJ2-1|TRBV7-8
TGTGCCAGCAGCGAGAAACCGGGACTCACCCCGCCCGATGAGCAGTTCTTC
CASSEKPGLTPPDEQFF
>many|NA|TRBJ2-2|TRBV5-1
TGCGCCAGCAGCTTGATCACCGGGACTCTGACGACGGGGGAGCTGTTTTTT
CASSLITGTLTTGELFF
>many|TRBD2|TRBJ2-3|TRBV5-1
TGCGCCAGCAGCTTTATAGCGGGTGAGCCAGATACGCAGTATTTT
CASSFIAGEPDTQYF
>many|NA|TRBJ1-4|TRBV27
TGTGCCACCCGTACCCAGGGTATAAGCGGTTTGGGGGAAAAACTGTTTTTT
CATRTQGISGLGEKLFF
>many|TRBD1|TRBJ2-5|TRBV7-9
TGTGCCAGCAGCTCGACAGGGCCACAAGAGACCCAGTACTTC
CASSSTGPQETQYF
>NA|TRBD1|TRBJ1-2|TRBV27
TGTGCCAGCAGTTCCCTACGGACAGGGGCCGGGGAAAACTATGGCTACACCTTC
CASSSLRTGAGENYGYTF
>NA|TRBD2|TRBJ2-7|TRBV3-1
TGTGCCAGCAGCCCCCCGGGACTAGCGGGAGGAGGGGCCTACGAGCAGTACTTC
CASSPPGLAGGGAYEQYF
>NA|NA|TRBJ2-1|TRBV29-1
TGCAGCGTGTCCAGATCCTACAATGAGCAGTTCTTC
CSVSRSYNEQFF
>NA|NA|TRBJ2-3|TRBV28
TGTGCCAGCAGCACCCTTACTTCCGTCCGCACAGATACGCAGTATTTT
CASSTLTSVRTDTQYF
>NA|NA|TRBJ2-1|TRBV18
TGTGCCAGCTCAATCCGGGACGCAAATGAGCAGTTCTTC
CASSIRDANEQFF
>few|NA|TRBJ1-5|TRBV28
TGTGCCAGCTTCTTTCAAGGGTTGGGCAATCAGCCCCAGCATTTT
CASFFQGLGNQPQHF
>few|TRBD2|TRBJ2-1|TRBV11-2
TGTGCCAGCAGCCCCCAAGCGGGAGGGCCTTATGAGCAGTTCTTC
CASSPQAGGPYEQFF
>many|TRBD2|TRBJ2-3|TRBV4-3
TGCGCCAGCAGCCAAGAAAGGCTAGCGGCTAGCACAGATACGCAGTATTTT
CASSQERLAASTDTQYF
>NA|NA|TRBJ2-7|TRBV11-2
TGTGCCAGCAGTTCCCCTCAGGTACACTACGAGCAGTACTTC
CASSSPQVHYEQYF
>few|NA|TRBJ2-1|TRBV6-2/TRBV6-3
TGTGCCAGCAGTTCCAGCACTATAGGTGAGCAGTTCTTC
CASSSSTIGEQFF
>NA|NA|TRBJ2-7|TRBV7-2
TGTGCCAGCAGCTTAGGTAGGAGAGGCAGCTACGAGCAGTACTTC
CASSLGRRGSYEQYF
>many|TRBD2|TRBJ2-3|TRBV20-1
TGCAGTGCTAGAGGAGGTACTAGCGGGAGAAGGGCGACAGATACGCAGTATTTT
CSARGGTSGRRATDTQYF
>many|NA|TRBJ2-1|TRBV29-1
TGCAGCGTCCCCCCCGGGGTTGCCTTC
CSVPPGVAF
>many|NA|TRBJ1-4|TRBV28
TGTGCCAGCAGTTTCGGGGCAACTAATGAAAAACTGTTTTTT
CASSFGATNEKLFF
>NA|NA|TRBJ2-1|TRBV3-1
TGTGCCAGCAGCCCGAGGCACAATGAGCAGTTCTTC
CASSPRHNEQFF
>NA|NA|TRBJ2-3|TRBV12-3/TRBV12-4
TGTGCCAGCAGTTTAGCGCGGGTTACGCAGTATTTT
CASSLARVTQYF
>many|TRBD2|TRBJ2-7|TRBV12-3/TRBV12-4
TGTGCCAGCAGTTTAGCGGGACTAGCGTTATACGAGCAGTACTTC
CASSLAGLALYEQYF
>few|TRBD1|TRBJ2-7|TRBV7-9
TGTGCCAGCAGCTCCGGGACAGGGGGCTATTTC
CASSSGTGGYF
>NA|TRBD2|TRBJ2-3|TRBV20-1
TGCAGTGCCCGTCAGACTAGCGGGAGGGATACGCAGTATTTT
CSARQTSGRDTQYF